Listed below are T cell receptor beta chains from one sample, sequenced in a study of blood T cell repertoires in COVID-19. Method: immunoSEQ multiplex PCR; TCRdb's copy keeps in-frame clones and lacks some. The repertoire consists of over 80,000 clones, with roughly nine tenths occurring once and the leading ten covering 10%. The sequenced sample was peripheral blood. Every receptor here comes from a man aged 50 to 59 with acute or convalescent COVID-19. Both conserved end residues are part of each CDR3. A D gene is named only where the DNA matches it firmly. Clone sizes are given selectively: once, few, many, or a class where the clone is expanded.

clone_size: -; j_call: TRBJ1-1; v_call: TRBV18; d_call: -; cdr3_nt: TGTGCCAGCTCGCCGCCGATAGTGACTGAAGCTTTCTTT; cdr3_aa: CASSPPIVTEAFF
clone_size: once; j_call: TRBJ1-5; v_call: TRBV24-1; d_call: -; cdr3_nt: TGTGCCACCAGTGGGGTGACCCGGGACACTAATCAGCCCCAGCATTTT; cdr3_aa: CATSGVTRDTNQPQHF
clone_size: -; j_call: TRBJ1-1; v_call: TRBV5-6; d_call: -; cdr3_nt: TGTGCCAGCAGCCGGACATACGAAGCTTTCTTT; cdr3_aa: CASSRTYEAFF
clone_size: -; j_call: TRBJ2-7; v_call: TRBV7-9; d_call: -; cdr3_nt: TGTGCCAGCAGCGTTTCATACGAGCAGTACTTC; cdr3_aa: CASSVSYEQYF
clone_size: -; j_call: TRBJ2-5; v_call: TRBV6-5; d_call: -; cdr3_nt: TGTGCCAGCAGTTACTCGAAGGCAGGGAACAAGGAGACCCAGTACTTC; cdr3_aa: CASSYSKAGNKETQYF
clone_size: once; j_call: TRBJ2-5; v_call: TRBV11-3; d_call: -; cdr3_nt: TGTGCCAGCAGCAGGGGGGGAGAGACCACGGAGACCCAGTACTTC; cdr3_aa: CASSRGGETTETQYF
clone_size: -; j_call: TRBJ2-7; v_call: TRBV7-2; d_call: -; cdr3_nt: TGTGCCAGCAGCTTCGAGACAGGCCTATACGAGCAGTACTTC; cdr3_aa: CASSFETGLYEQYF
clone_size: -; j_call: TRBJ2-1; v_call: TRBV19; d_call: TRBD2; cdr3_nt: TGTGCCAGTAGTATGAAGTCCGGGACTAGTGTTGCAACCTACAATGAGCAGTTCTTC; cdr3_aa: CASSMKSGTSVATYNEQFF
clone_size: -; j_call: TRBJ2-5; v_call: TRBV19; d_call: TRBD1; cdr3_nt: TGTGCCAGTAGTATTGGTCAAAGGGGGCGTGAGACCCAGTACTTC; cdr3_aa: CASSIGQRGRETQYF
clone_size: -; j_call: TRBJ1-2; v_call: TRBV14; d_call: -; cdr3_nt: TGTGCCAGCAGCCATACCAGGGGCTCTAACTATGGCTACACCTTC; cdr3_aa: CASSHTRGSNYGYTF
clone_size: -; j_call: TRBJ1-1; v_call: TRBV19; d_call: TRBD1; cdr3_nt: TGTGCCAGTAGTAAATCAGGGGGCGGAACTGAAGCTTTCTTT; cdr3_aa: CASSKSGGGTEAFF
clone_size: -; j_call: TRBJ1-1; v_call: TRBV11-3; d_call: -; cdr3_nt: TGTGCCAGCAGCAGGGGGAGGAACACTGAAGCTTTCTTT; cdr3_aa: CASSRGRNTEAFF
clone_size: -; j_call: TRBJ1-1; v_call: TRBV5-1; d_call: -; cdr3_nt: TGCGCCAGCAGCCCATATCTCTTGACCACAGGGAACACTGAAGCTTTCTTT; cdr3_aa: CASSPYLLTTGNTEAFF
clone_size: -; j_call: TRBJ2-2; v_call: TRBV11-2; d_call: -; cdr3_nt: TGTGCCAGCAGCCATAACACCGGGGAGCTGTTTTTT; cdr3_aa: CASSHNTGELFF
clone_size: few; j_call: TRBJ2-1; v_call: TRBV7-9; d_call: TRBD2; cdr3_nt: TGTGCCAGCAGCCTTCCCCGACTAGCGGACTACAATGAGCAGTTCTTC; cdr3_aa: CASSLPRLADYNEQFF
clone_size: -; j_call: TRBJ2-2; v_call: TRBV6-6; d_call: TRBD1; cdr3_nt: TGTGCCAGCAGTCCGGAACAAGTCGACAGGGGAAACGGGGAGCTGTTTTTT; cdr3_aa: CASSPEQVDRGNGELFF
clone_size: -; j_call: TRBJ2-7; v_call: TRBV10-3; d_call: TRBD2; cdr3_nt: TGTGCCATCAGGGACCCGGGACTAGAGTCGGATGAGCAGTACTTC; cdr3_aa: CAIRDPGLESDEQYF
clone_size: -; j_call: TRBJ2-3; v_call: TRBV2; d_call: TRBD1; cdr3_nt: TGTGCCAGCAGGGGACAGGGTGGGAGCACAGATACGCAGTATTTT; cdr3_aa: CASRGQGGSTDTQYF
clone_size: -; j_call: TRBJ2-5; v_call: TRBV25-1; d_call: -; cdr3_nt: TGTGCCAGCAGTGAATATTCCAGCGGTAAAGAGACCCAGTACTTC; cdr3_aa: CASSEYSSGKETQYF
clone_size: -; j_call: TRBJ1-4; v_call: TRBV7-9; d_call: -; cdr3_nt: TGTGCCAGCAGCTTGTGGGGCGAAGAAAAACTGTTTTTT; cdr3_aa: CASSLWGEEKLFF
clone_size: -; j_call: TRBJ1-2; v_call: TRBV6-5; d_call: TRBD1; cdr3_nt: TGTGCCAGCAGTCCTCCGAACAGGGGTGGCTACACCTTC; cdr3_aa: CASSPPNRGGYTF
clone_size: -; j_call: TRBJ1-6; v_call: TRBV12-3/TRBV12-4; d_call: TRBD1; cdr3_nt: TGTGCCAGCAGTCGACAGGGGGCCTCACCCCTCCACTTT; cdr3_aa: CASSRQGASPLHF
clone_size: -; j_call: TRBJ1-2; v_call: TRBV29-1; d_call: TRBD1; cdr3_nt: TGCAGCGTTACCGGGACAGGGGGCCTCGGCTACACCTTC; cdr3_aa: CSVTGTGGLGYTF
clone_size: -; j_call: TRBJ2-2; v_call: TRBV7-9; d_call: -; cdr3_nt: TGTGCCAGCACCCCCCCGGGTAGCGAGAACACCGGGGAGCTGTTTTTT; cdr3_aa: CASTPPGSENTGELFF
clone_size: few; j_call: TRBJ1-1; v_call: TRBV4-1; d_call: -; cdr3_nt: TGCGCCAGCAGCCAAGTCTCCCCTATGAACACTGAAGCTTTCTTT; cdr3_aa: CASSQVSPMNTEAFF
clone_size: -; j_call: TRBJ2-7; v_call: TRBV12-3/TRBV12-4; d_call: TRBD2; cdr3_nt: TGTGCCAGCAGACGGGAGGGATACGAGCAGTACTTC; cdr3_aa: CASRREGYEQYF
clone_size: -; j_call: TRBJ1-1; v_call: TRBV30; d_call: -; cdr3_nt: TGTGCCTGGAGTGTATCGGCAGGTCTTGAAGCTTTCTTT; cdr3_aa: CAWSVSAGLEAFF
clone_size: -; j_call: TRBJ1-3; v_call: TRBV10-2; d_call: -; cdr3_nt: TGCGCCAGCAGTGTTGTCCTAGGCTCTGGAAACACCATATATTTT; cdr3_aa: CASSVVLGSGNTIYF
clone_size: -; j_call: TRBJ1-1; v_call: TRBV6-1; d_call: TRBD1; cdr3_nt: TGTGCCAGCAGTGAACAGGGGGCGACTACTGAAGCTTTCTTT; cdr3_aa: CASSEQGATTEAFF
clone_size: -; j_call: TRBJ2-7; v_call: TRBV27; d_call: TRBD2; cdr3_nt: TGTGCCAGCAGTCGGGGGGGGACTAGCGACACCTACGAGCAGTACTTC; cdr3_aa: CASSRGGTSDTYEQYF
clone_size: -; j_call: TRBJ1-2; v_call: TRBV4-2; d_call: -; cdr3_nt: TGTGCCAGCAGCCAAGAAGACAGCTATGGCTACACCTTC; cdr3_aa: CASSQEDSYGYTF
clone_size: -; j_call: TRBJ1-1; v_call: TRBV6-5; d_call: -; cdr3_nt: TGTGCCAGCAGTTACTCCCCCAGGGGTGGCCTCACTGAAGCTTTCTTT; cdr3_aa: CASSYSPRGGLTEAFF
clone_size: -; j_call: TRBJ2-1; v_call: TRBV5-5; d_call: -; cdr3_nt: TGTGCCAGCAGCTTGGACGGGAGTCGGTTCAATGAGCAGTTCTTC; cdr3_aa: CASSLDGSRFNEQFF
clone_size: once; j_call: TRBJ2-2; v_call: TRBV7-9; d_call: TRBD2; cdr3_nt: TGTGCCAGCAGCTCCCCCCGACTAGCGGGATTATTCCTGGCCGGGGAGCTGTTTTTT; cdr3_aa: CASSSPRLAGLFLAGELFF
clone_size: -; j_call: TRBJ1-1; v_call: TRBV5-1; d_call: TRBD1; cdr3_nt: TGCGCCAGCAGCGGACTACAGGGGGCTGAAGCTTTCTTT; cdr3_aa: CASSGLQGAEAFF
clone_size: -; j_call: TRBJ2-1; v_call: TRBV19; d_call: -; cdr3_nt: TGTGCCAGTAGTAACATGGAGGGGAGAACCTACAATGAGCAGTTCTTC; cdr3_aa: CASSNMEGRTYNEQFF
clone_size: -; j_call: TRBJ1-2; v_call: TRBV24-1; d_call: -; cdr3_nt: TGTGCCACCAGTGATTCACAGGGTTGGAACGGTGGCTACACCTTC; cdr3_aa: CATSDSQGWNGGYTF
clone_size: -; j_call: TRBJ1-3; v_call: TRBV4-1; d_call: -; cdr3_nt: TGCGCCAGCAGCACCGAGCGTCGGGTATCTGGAAACACCATATATTTT; cdr3_aa: CASSTERRVSGNTIYF
clone_size: -; j_call: TRBJ2-1; v_call: TRBV11-3; d_call: -; cdr3_nt: TGTGCCAGCAGCGCAACTTTACAGAACAATGAGCAGTTCTTC; cdr3_aa: CASSATLQNNEQFF
clone_size: -; j_call: TRBJ1-6; v_call: TRBV19; d_call: TRBD1; cdr3_nt: TGTGCCAGTAGTAACCGGGACAGAACTTCACCCCTCCACTTT; cdr3_aa: CASSNRDRTSPLHF
clone_size: once; j_call: TRBJ2-1; v_call: TRBV19; d_call: TRBD2; cdr3_nt: TGTGCCAGTAGTATAGTCGCTAGCGGGAGATCCTACAATGAGCAGTTCTTC; cdr3_aa: CASSIVASGRSYNEQFF
clone_size: -; j_call: TRBJ1-4; v_call: TRBV18; d_call: -; cdr3_nt: TGTGCCAGCTCTTCCCCCACGATCCCTGAGAAACTGTTTTTT; cdr3_aa: CASSSPTIPEKLFF
clone_size: -; j_call: TRBJ1-1; v_call: TRBV28; d_call: TRBD1; cdr3_nt: TGTGCCAGCAGTAATCCGGGACAGGGCGGCACTGAAGCTTTCTTT; cdr3_aa: CASSNPGQGGTEAFF
clone_size: -; j_call: TRBJ1-2; v_call: TRBV10-3; d_call: TRBD1; cdr3_nt: TGTGCCATCACCTTTGGACAGGGGGAGGCTGGCTACACCTTC; cdr3_aa: CAITFGQGEAGYTF
clone_size: once; j_call: TRBJ1-4; v_call: TRBV2; d_call: TRBD1; cdr3_nt: TGTGCCAGCACCATAAGGGGGACAGGGAATGAAAAACTGTTTTTT; cdr3_aa: CASTIRGTGNEKLFF
clone_size: -; j_call: TRBJ1-6; v_call: TRBV5-6; d_call: -; cdr3_nt: TGTGCCAGCAGCTTGGGAGGGGGTTGGAATTCACCCCTCCACTTT; cdr3_aa: CASSLGGGWNSPLHF
clone_size: once; j_call: TRBJ2-1; v_call: TRBV3-1/TRBV3-2; d_call: TRBD2; cdr3_nt: TGTGCCAGCAGCCAAGGGAGAACGGGAGGACCCTACAATGAGCAGTTCTTC; cdr3_aa: CASSQGRTGGPYNEQFF
clone_size: -; j_call: TRBJ1-6; v_call: TRBV12-5; d_call: TRBD1; cdr3_nt: TGTGCTAGTGCCCAGAAAACAGGGGGTACTAATTCACCCCTCCACTTT; cdr3_aa: CASAQKTGGTNSPLHF
clone_size: -; j_call: TRBJ1-2; v_call: TRBV7-6; d_call: -; cdr3_nt: TGTGCCAGCAGCAATCGGGGGACTGGCTACACCTTC; cdr3_aa: CASSNRGTGYTF
clone_size: -; j_call: TRBJ2-3; v_call: TRBV5-6; d_call: -; cdr3_nt: TGTGCCAGCAGCTTGCGACAGGGGAGGGGAGCTACGCAGTATTTT; cdr3_aa: CASSLRQGRGATQYF
clone_size: -; j_call: TRBJ2-7; v_call: TRBV5-4; d_call: TRBD2; cdr3_nt: TGTGCCAGCAGCTTTGAGGGCGGGGGGCAGTACTTC; cdr3_aa: CASSFEGGGQYF
clone_size: -; j_call: TRBJ2-7; v_call: TRBV5-6; d_call: -; cdr3_nt: TGTGCCAGCAGCCCCCACATCTCAATAGCCGAGCAGTACTTC; cdr3_aa: CASSPHISIAEQYF
clone_size: once; j_call: TRBJ2-1; v_call: TRBV6-2/TRBV6-3; d_call: -; cdr3_nt: TGTGCCAGCAGTCCCCCCCCCTTCAATGAGCAGTTCTTC; cdr3_aa: CASSPPPFNEQFF
clone_size: -; j_call: TRBJ1-6; v_call: TRBV18; d_call: TRBD1; cdr3_nt: TGTGCCAGCTCTCTCGACAGGGCGATGAATTCACCCCTCCACTTT; cdr3_aa: CASSLDRAMNSPLHF